This is a list of T cell receptor beta chains from one sample in a study of cytomegalovirus exposure and HLA in healthy donors. Assay used: immunoSEQ multiplex PCR; TCRdb lists only in-frame clones, some missing. This sample has about 150,000 clones; around 68% occur once, and the top ten carry 8.5% to 12%. Specimen: PBMCs. All receptors come from a man aged 25-45 years in good health and CMV-seropositive. CDR3s leave out the opening cysteine and the closing phenylalanine or tryptophan. The order of the fields is D gene, CDR3 length, J gene, V gene, CDR3 protein. A D gene is named only where the DNA matches it firmly.

>.|12|TRBJ1-2|TRBV10-2
ASSESPANYGYT
>TRBD2|11|TRBJ2-7|TRBV30
ASLSGTRYEQY
>TRBD2|11|TRBJ2-3|TRBV28
ASSGLVTDTQY
>.|12|TRBJ2-7|TRBV30
AWSVQLASSEQY
>.|11|TRBJ1-1|TRBV2
AFSGELRTEAF
>.|12|TRBJ2-7|TRBV7-9
ASSPPGESYEQY
>.|14|TRBJ1-1|TRBV14
ASSQVGNHANTEAF
>TRBD1|13|TRBJ1-5|TRBV4-1
ASSRGQGAAQPQH
>TRBD2|13|TRBJ2-1|TRBV28
ASRGTSGSSFEQF
>.|12|TRBJ2-3|TRBV5-1
ASSLLSGTDTQY
>.|14|.|TRBV30
AWSVRSAIAPYEQY
>TRBD1|15|TRBJ2-3|TRBV5-1
ASSHYRDREITDTQY
>.|11|TRBJ1-1|TRBV18
ASSQTANTEAF
>TRBD1|12|TRBJ2-7|TRBV5-1
ASSIGQGANEQY
>.|11|TRBJ1-5|TRBV4-1
ASSQEWHQPQH
>.|14|TRBJ2-2|TRBV11-2
ASSLHSIANTGELF
>.|11|TRBJ2-7|TRBV30
AWRTEGVGEQY
>TRBD2|14|TRBJ2-7|TRBV2
ASMGTRVTISAEQY
>TRBD1|11|TRBJ1-2|TRBV27
ASSDRGQGGYT
>.|16|TRBJ2-7|TRBV7-3
ASSLTGLKEGRVYEQY
>.|13|TRBJ2-3|TRBV6-6
ASYSGRRFTDTQY
>TRBD1|13|TRBJ2-1|TRBV25-1
ASSEYGGQGNEQF
>.|13|TRBJ1-1|TRBV5-1
ASSLDRAMNTEAF
>TRBD2|13|TRBJ2-7|TRBV5-4
ASSSGTSGNYEQY
>TRBD1|15|TRBJ2-5|TRBV7-2
ASSPLRRTGSLETQY
>.|12|TRBJ1-1|TRBV4-1
ASSQFSPAGEAF
>TRBD1|13|TRBJ1-1|TRBV19
ASGDTDRRNTEAF
>.|12|TRBJ1-2|TRBV28
ASRRIPGDYGYT